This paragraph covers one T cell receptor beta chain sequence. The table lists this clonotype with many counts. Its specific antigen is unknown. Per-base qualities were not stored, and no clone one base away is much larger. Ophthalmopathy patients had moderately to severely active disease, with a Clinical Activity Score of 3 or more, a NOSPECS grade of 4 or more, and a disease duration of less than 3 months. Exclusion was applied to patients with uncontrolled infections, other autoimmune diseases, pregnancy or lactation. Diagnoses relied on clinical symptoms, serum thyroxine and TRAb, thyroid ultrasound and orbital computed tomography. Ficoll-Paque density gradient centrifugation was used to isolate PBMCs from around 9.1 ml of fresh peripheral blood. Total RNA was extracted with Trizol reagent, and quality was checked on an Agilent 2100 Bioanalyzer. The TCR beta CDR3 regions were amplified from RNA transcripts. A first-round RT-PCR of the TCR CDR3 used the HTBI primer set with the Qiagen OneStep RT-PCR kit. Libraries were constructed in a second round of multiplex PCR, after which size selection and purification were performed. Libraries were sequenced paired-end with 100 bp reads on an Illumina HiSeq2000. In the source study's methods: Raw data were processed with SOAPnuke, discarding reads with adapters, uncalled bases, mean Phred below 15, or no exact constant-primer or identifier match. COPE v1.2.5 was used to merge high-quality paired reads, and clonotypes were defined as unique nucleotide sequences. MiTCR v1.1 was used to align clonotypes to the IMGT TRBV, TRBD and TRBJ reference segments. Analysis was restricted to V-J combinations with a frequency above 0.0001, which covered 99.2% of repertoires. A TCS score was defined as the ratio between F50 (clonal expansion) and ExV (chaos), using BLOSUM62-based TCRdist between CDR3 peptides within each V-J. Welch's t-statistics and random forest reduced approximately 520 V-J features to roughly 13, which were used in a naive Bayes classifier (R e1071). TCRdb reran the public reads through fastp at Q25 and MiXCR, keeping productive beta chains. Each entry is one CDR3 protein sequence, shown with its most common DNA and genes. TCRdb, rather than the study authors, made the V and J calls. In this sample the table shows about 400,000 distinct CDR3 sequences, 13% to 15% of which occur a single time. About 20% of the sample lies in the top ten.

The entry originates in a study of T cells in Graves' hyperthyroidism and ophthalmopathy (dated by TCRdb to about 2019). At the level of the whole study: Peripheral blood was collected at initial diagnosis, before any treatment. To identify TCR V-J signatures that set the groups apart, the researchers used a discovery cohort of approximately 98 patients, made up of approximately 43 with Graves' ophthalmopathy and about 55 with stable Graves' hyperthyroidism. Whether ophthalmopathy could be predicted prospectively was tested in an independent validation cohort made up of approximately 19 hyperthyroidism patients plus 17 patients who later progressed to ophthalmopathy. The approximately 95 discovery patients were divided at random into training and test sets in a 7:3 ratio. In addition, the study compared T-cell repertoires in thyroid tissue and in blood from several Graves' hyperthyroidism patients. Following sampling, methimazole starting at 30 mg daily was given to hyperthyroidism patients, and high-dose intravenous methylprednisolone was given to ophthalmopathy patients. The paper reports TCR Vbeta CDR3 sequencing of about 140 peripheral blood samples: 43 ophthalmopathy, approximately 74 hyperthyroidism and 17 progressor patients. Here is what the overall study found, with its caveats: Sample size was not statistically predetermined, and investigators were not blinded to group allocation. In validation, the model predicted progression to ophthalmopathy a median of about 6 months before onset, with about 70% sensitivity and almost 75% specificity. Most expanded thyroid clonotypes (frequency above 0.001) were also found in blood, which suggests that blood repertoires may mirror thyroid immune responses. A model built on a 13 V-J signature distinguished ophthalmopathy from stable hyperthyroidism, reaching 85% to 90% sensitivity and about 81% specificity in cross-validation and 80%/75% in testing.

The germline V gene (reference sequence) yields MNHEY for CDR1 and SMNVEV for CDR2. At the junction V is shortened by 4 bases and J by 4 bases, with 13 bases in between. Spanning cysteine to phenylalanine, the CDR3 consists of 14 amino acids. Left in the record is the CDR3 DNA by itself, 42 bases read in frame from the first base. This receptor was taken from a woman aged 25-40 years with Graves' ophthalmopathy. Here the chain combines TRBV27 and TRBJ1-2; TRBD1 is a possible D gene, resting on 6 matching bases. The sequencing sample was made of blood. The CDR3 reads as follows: CASSSDRTVYGYTF. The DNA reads TGTGCCAGCAGTTCTGACAGGACAGTCTATGGCTACACCTTC.